Listed below are T cell receptor beta chains from one sample, sequenced in a study of blood T cell repertoires in COVID-19. Assay: immunoSEQ multiplex PCR; the TCRdb copy retains only in-frame clones and omits some. Counted here are roughly 34,000 clones, roughly 80% occurring once; the ten biggest clones make up under 15%. Material for sequencing was peripheral blood. These receptors were obtained from a woman aged 65 to 85 with acute or convalescent COVID-19. The CDR3 runs from the conserved cysteine through the conserved F or W. The D gene is left open where the match is weak. Where a row states a size, it is once, few, many or the class of an expanded clone; other rows omit it.

V	size	J	D	DNA	CDR3
TRBV29-1	NA	TRBJ1-1	NA	TGCAGCGTTGTGACACCCTTCAACACTGAAGCTTTCTTT	CSVVTPFNTEAFF
TRBV6-5	once	TRBJ2-1	NA	TGTGCCAGCAGTTATTACTTCGACAATGGTGAGCAGTTCTTC	CASSYYFDNGEQFF
TRBV10-3	NA	TRBJ2-1	TRBD2	TGTGCCATCAGAGGATTCCTAGCGGGGGTCGTGGATGAGCAGTTCTTC	CAIRGFLAGVVDEQFF
TRBV28	NA	TRBJ2-7	NA	TGTGCCAGCAGTTTATCCTACAGCTCCTACGAGCAGTACTTC	CASSLSYSSYEQYF
TRBV7-9	once	TRBJ2-1	TRBD2	TGTGCCAGCAGCCGTGTAGCGGGAGGGAAAAATGAGCAGTTCTTC	CASSRVAGGKNEQFF
TRBV19	NA	TRBJ2-2	TRBD2	TGTGCCAGTAGTATAGTAGCTAGCGGGGGTACCGGGGAGCTGTTTTTT	CASSIVASGGTGELFF
TRBV5-1	once	TRBJ2-1	NA	TGCGCCAGCAGCTTGGAAGTTAGCTCCTACAATGAGCAGTTCTTC	CASSLEVSSYNEQFF
TRBV6-5	few	TRBJ1-2	TRBD1	TGTGCCAGCAGGGGGACAGGGGGGAGCTATGGCTACACCTTC	CASRGTGGSYGYTF
TRBV28	NA	TRBJ2-6	TRBD2	TGTGCCAGCTTGGGGGGGTTCTCTGGGGCCAACGTCCTGACTTTC	CASLGGFSGANVLTF
TRBV4-1	NA	TRBJ2-7	NA	TGCGCCAGCAGCCAAGGCCTAGCGCGCTCCTACGAGCAGTACTTC	CASSQGLARSYEQYF
TRBV28	NA	TRBJ2-3	TRBD2	TGTGCCAGCAGCCGGGGAGGGAGTACAGATACGCAGTATTTT	CASSRGGSTDTQYF
TRBV12-3/TRBV12-4	NA	TRBJ1-4	TRBD1	TGTGCCAGCAGGGGGGACAGCAGGAGTTTTTTT	CASRGDSRSFF
TRBV9	NA	TRBJ1-1	NA	TGTGCCAGCAGCCTCGCAGGGGTCACTGAAGCTTTCTTT	CASSLAGVTEAFF
TRBV7-2	NA	TRBJ1-2	NA	TGTGCCAGCAGCCCCCGCCCCGGAGGCAGCAACTATGGCTACACCTTC	CASSPRPGGSNYGYTF
TRBV6-5	NA	TRBJ1-2	NA	TGTGCCAGCATCCCTTCGACTTTCAGCGGCTACACCTTC	CASIPSTFSGYTF
TRBV10-3	NA	TRBJ2-7	NA	TGTGCCATCAGTGAGCCTGGAGGCCATACCTACGAGCAGTACTTC	CAISEPGGHTYEQYF
TRBV20-1	NA	TRBJ1-2	TRBD1	TGCAGTGCTAGTAGGGTGGGGCAGGGGGACTATGGCTACACCTTC	CSASRVGQGDYGYTF
TRBV12-3/TRBV12-4	NA	TRBJ1-2	TRBD1	TGTGCCAGCAGCCTAGGACAGGGCTATGGCTACACCTTC	CASSLGQGYGYTF
TRBV10-3	NA	TRBJ2-5	TRBD1	TGTGCCATCAGTACGACCGGGACAGAAGAGACCCAGTACTTC	CAISTTGTEETQYF
TRBV7-2	NA	TRBJ2-1	NA	TGTGCCAGCAGCTTAGGGGGCAGGTACAATGAGCAGTTCTTC	CASSLGGRYNEQFF
TRBV6-2/TRBV6-3	NA	TRBJ2-3	TRBD1	TGTGCCAGCAGCCACCCTGTTGGACAGGGCGCAGATACGCAGTATTTT	CASSHPVGQGADTQYF
TRBV6-5	NA	TRBJ1-2	TRBD1	TGTGCCAGCAGGTCCGTTACAGGGGGTGGCTACACCTTC	CASRSVTGGGYTF
TRBV24-1	NA	TRBJ2-5	TRBD1	TGTGCCACCAGTGACCCCAGGACAGGGGCCGGGGAGACCCAGTACTTC	CATSDPRTGAGETQYF
TRBV11-2	NA	TRBJ2-3	TRBD2	TGTGCCAGCAGCTTGGCTAGCGGATCTAGCACAGATACGCAGTATTTT	CASSLASGSSTDTQYF
TRBV5-1	NA	TRBJ1-6	TRBD1	TGCGCCAGCAGCTTAGGACAGGAGAATTCACCCCTCCACTTT	CASSLGQENSPLHF
TRBV28	NA	TRBJ2-1	TRBD2	TGTGCCAGCAGTTTTAATCAAGCGGGGCCCTTTCCCTCCTACAATGAGCAGTTCTTC	CASSFNQAGPFPSYNEQFF
TRBV18	NA	TRBJ2-3	TRBD2	TGTGCCAGCTCATTAGGGACTAGCGGGAGTTATACGCAGTATTTT	CASSLGTSGSYTQYF
TRBV28	NA	TRBJ1-4	TRBD1	TGTGCCAGCAGTTTATATCGGGACAGGGGAAATGAAAAACTGTTTTTT	CASSLYRDRGNEKLFF
TRBV19	NA	TRBJ1-2	NA	TGTGCCAGTAGTATAAGGACATGGCGGACGCCCTATGGCTACACCTTC	CASSIRTWRTPYGYTF
TRBV27	medium-sized	TRBJ2-7	TRBD1	TGTGCCAGCAGCCGACAGGGGATTTCCTACGAGCAGTACTTC	CASSRQGISYEQYF
TRBV11-2	NA	TRBJ1-3	NA	TGTGCCAGCAGCTTAGCTACGGGAAACACCATATATTTT	CASSLATGNTIYF
TRBV7-9	NA	TRBJ1-5	TRBD1	TGTGCCAGCAGTCCGACAGGGGCGAATCAGCCCCAGCATTTT	CASSPTGANQPQHF
TRBV27	NA	TRBJ2-7	TRBD1	TGTGCCAGCAGGAGACAGGGGGCCTACGAGCAGTACTTC	CASRRQGAYEQYF
TRBV18	NA	TRBJ2-3	NA	TGTGCCAGCTCACCACCAGTACAAGATACGCAGTATTTT	CASSPPVQDTQYF
TRBV5-8	once	TRBJ2-5	NA	TGTGCCAGCAGCCTGACCCCGGGGTACCAAGAGACCCAGTACTTC	CASSLTPGYQETQYF
TRBV13	NA	TRBJ2-2	TRBD2	TGTGCCAGCAACAAAGCGGGGGGAAACACCGGGGAGCTGTTTTTT	CASNKAGGNTGELFF